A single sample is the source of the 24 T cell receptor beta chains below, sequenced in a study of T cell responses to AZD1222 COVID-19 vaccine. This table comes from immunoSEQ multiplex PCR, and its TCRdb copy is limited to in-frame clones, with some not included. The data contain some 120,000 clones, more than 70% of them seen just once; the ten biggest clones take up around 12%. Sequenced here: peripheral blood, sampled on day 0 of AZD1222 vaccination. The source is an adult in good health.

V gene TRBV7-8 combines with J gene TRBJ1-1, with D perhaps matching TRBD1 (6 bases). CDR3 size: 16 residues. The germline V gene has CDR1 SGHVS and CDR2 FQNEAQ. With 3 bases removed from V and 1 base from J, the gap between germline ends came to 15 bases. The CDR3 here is CASSFDGGLGNTEAFF. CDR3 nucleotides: TGTGCCAGCAGCTTCGACGGGGGGCTTGGGAACACTGAAGCTTTCTTT.

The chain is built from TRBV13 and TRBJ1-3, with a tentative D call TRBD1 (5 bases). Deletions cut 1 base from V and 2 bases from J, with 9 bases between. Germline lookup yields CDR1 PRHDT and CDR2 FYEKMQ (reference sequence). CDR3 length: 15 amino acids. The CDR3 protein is CASSLVAGPGNTIYF. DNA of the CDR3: TGTGCCAGCAGCTTAGTGGCAGGGCCTGGAAACACCATATATTTT.

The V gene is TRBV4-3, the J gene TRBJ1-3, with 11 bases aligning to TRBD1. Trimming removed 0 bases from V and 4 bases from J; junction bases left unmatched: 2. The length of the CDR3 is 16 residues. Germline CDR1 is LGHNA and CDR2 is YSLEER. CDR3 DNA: TGCGCCAGCAGCCAAGAGGGACAGGGGGTAGGAAACACCATATATTTT. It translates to CASSQEGQGVGNTIYF.

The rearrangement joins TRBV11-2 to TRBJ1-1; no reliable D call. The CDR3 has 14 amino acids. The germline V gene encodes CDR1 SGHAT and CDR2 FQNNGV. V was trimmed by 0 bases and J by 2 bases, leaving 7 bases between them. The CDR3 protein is CASSLDLTNTEAFF. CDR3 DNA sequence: TGTGCCAGCAGCTTAGATCTCACCAACACTGAAGCTTTCTTT. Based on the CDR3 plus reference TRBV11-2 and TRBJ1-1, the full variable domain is EAGVAQSPRYKIIEKRQSVAFWCNPISGHATLYWYQQILGQGPKLLIQFQNNGVVDDSQLPKDRFSAERLKGVDSTLKIQPAKLEDSAVYLCASSLDLTNTEAFFGQGTRLTVV.

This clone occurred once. The CDR3 DNA follows: TGTGCCAGCAGCTTGGATCCGGGCCGACTTAACTATGGCTACACCTTC. Translation: CASSLDPGRLNYGYTF. The V call is TRBV5-8, the J call TRBJ1-2; D gene uncertain. Per the germline V gene, CDR1 is SGHTS and CDR2 is YDEGEE. The CDR3 totals 16 residues. Trimming stripped 0 bases from V and 1 base from J, with 13 bases between.

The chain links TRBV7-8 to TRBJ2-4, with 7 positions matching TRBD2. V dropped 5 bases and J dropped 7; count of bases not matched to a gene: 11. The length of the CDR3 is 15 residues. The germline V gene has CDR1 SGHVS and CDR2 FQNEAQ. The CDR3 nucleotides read TGTGCCAGCAGCCCCGGGCGGGAGTATGTCAACATTCAGTACTTC. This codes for CASSPGREYVNIQYF.

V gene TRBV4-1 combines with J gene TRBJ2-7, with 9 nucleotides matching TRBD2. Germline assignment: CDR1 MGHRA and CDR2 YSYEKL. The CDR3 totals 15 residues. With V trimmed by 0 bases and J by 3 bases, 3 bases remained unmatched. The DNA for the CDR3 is TGCGCCAGCAGCCAAGAAACTAGCGGGTTCTACGAGCAGTACTTC. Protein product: CASSQETSGFYEQYF.

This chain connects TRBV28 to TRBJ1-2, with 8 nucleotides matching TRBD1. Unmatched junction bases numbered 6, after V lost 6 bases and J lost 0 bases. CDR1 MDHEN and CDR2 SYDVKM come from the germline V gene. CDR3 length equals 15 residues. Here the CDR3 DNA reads TGTGCCAGCAGGGACGGACAGGGAGCTAACTATGGCTACACCTTC. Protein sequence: CASRDGQGANYGYTF.

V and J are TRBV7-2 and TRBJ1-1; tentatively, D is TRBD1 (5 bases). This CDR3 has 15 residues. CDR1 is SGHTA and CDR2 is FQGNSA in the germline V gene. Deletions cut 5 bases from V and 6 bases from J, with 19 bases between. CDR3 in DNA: TGTGCCAGCAGCCCCCCCCGCGGGGGAGACTCTGAAGCTTTCTTT. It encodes CASSPPRGGDSEAFF.

The CDR3 nucleotides read TGTGCCAGCTCACTTCTTGGACAGGGGCTACTTTCCTACGAGCAGTACTTC. Translating it yields CASSLLGQGLLSYEQYF. This chain joins TRBV18 and TRBJ2-7, with 9 bases fitting TRBD1. There are 17 residues in the CDR3. With 4 bases clipped from V and 1 base from J, the junction kept 11 bases outside the gene matches. Germline V gives CDR1 KGHSH, CDR2 LQKENI.

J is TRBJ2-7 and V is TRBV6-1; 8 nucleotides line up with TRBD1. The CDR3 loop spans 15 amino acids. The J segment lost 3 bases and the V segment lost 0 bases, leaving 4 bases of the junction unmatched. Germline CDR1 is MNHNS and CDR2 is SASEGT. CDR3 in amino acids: CASSEATGGFYEQYF. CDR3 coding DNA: TGTGCCAGCAGTGAAGCCACAGGGGGATTCTACGAGCAGTACTTC.

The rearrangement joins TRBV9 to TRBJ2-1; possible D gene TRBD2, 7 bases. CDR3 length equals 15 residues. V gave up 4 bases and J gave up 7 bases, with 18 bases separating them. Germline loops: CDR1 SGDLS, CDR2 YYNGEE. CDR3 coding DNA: TGTGCCAGCAGCCCCGGGGGGCAGGGAGGGAATGAGCAGTTCTTC. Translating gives CASSPGGQGGNEQFF.

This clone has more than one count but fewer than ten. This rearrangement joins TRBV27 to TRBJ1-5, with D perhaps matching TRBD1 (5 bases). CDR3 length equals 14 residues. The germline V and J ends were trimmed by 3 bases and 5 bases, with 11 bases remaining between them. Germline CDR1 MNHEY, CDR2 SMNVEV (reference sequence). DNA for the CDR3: TGTGCCAGCAGTTTTTTCCGGGGCGATCAGCCCCAGCATTTT. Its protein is CASSFFRGDQPQHF.

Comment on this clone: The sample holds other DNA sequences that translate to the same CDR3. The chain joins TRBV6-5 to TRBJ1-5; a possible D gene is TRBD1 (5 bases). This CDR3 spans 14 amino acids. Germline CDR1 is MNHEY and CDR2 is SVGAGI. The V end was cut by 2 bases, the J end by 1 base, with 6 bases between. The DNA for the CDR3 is TGTGCCAGCAGTTACGGGGGGAGCAATCAGCCCCAGCATTTT. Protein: CASSYGGSNQPQHF.

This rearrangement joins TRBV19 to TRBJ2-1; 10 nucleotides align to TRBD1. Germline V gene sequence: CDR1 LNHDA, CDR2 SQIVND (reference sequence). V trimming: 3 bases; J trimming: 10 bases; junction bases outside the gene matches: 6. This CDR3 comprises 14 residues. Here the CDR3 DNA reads TGTGCCAGTAGTATGGGGACAGGGGTTGGGGAGCAGTTCTTC. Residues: CASSMGTGVGEQFF.

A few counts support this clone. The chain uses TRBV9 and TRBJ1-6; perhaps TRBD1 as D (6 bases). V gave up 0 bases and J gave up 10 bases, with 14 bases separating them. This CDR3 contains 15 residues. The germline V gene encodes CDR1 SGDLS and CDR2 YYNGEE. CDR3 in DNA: TGTGCCAGCAGCGTAGGAGGGCAGGGGAGGTCACCCCTCCACTTT. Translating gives CASSVGGQGRSPLHF.

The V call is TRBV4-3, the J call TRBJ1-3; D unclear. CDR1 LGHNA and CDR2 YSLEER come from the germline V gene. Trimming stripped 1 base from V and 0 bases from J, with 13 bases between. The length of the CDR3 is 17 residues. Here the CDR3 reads CASSQGSGTYSGNTIYF. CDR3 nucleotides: TGCGCCAGCAGCCAAGGTTCGGGCACGTACTCTGGAAACACCATATATTTT.

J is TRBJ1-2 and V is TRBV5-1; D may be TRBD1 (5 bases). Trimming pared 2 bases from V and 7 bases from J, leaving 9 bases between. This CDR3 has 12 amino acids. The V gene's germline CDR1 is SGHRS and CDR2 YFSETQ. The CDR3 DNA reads TGCGCCAGCAGCTTAGGCCAGGGTGGCTACACCTTC. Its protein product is CASSLGQGGYTF.

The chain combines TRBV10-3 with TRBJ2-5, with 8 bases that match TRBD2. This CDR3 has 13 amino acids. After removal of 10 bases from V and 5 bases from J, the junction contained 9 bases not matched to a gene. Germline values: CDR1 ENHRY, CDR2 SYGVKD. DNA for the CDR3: TGTGCCACCGGGTCGGGAGGGCCTGAGACCCAGTACTTC. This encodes CATGSGGPETQYF.

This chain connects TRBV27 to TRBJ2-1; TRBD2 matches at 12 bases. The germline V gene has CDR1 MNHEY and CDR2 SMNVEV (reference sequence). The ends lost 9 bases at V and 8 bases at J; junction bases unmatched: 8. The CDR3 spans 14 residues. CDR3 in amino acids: CASGLAGTWDEQFF. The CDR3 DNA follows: TGTGCCAGTGGACTAGCGGGGACATGGGATGAGCAGTTCTTC.

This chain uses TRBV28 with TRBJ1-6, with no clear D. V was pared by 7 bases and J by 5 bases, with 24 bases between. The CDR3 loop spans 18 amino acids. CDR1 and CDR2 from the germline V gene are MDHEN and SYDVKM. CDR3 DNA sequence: TGTGCCAGCAAATTCTACAGTTGGGATCGGGAGGATAATTCACCCCTCCACTTT. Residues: CASKFYSWDREDNSPLHF.

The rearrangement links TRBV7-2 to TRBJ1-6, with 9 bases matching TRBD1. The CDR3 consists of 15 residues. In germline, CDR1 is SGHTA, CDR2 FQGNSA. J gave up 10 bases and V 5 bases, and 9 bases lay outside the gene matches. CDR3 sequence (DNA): TGTGCCAGCAGCCCGGGGGACAGGGCAGGGTCACCCCTCCACTTT. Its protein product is CASSPGDRAGSPLHF.

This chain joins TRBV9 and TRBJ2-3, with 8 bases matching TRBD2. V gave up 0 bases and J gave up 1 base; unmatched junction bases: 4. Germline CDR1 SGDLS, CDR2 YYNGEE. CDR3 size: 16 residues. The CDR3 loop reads CASSVDWRGGTDTQYF. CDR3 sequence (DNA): TGTGCCAGCAGCGTAGACTGGCGGGGGGGCACAGATACGCAGTATTTT.

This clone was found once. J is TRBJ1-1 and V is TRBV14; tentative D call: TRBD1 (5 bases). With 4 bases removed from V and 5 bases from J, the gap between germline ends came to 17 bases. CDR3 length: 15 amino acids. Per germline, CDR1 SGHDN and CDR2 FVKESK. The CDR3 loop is CASSPPSGGVTEAFF. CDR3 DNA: TGTGCCAGCAGCCCCCCCTCGGGAGGGGTTACTGAAGCTTTCTTT.